These T cell receptor beta chains were read from a single sample in a study of vaccination and CD4 T cells after COVID-19. These receptors' targets are unknown. Each CDR3 protein is one row after TCRdb ran MiXCR on the PCR reads. Among about 17,000 distinct CDR3 sequences listed, roughly 60% were seen once. Sequences were obtained from CD4+ T cells from blood, cultured in vitro. These receptors all stem from a human donor who had recovered from COVID-19. The CDR3 runs from the conserved cysteine through the conserved F or W. A D gene is named only where the DNA matches it firmly. Rows may omit the clone size; those that give it use once, few, many or a size class.

d_gene: .; v_gene: TRBV29-1; abundance: few; j_gene: TRBJ1-2; CDR3nt: TGCAGCGTTGCTCCACCCCCTTATGGCTACACCTTC; CDR3aa: CSVAPPPYGYTF
d_gene: .; v_gene: TRBV5-4; abundance: few; j_gene: TRBJ2-5; CDR3nt: TGTGCCAGCAGCTTTGAGAGGGGAGAGACCCAGTACTTC; CDR3aa: CASSFERGETQYF
d_gene: .; v_gene: TRBV7-6; abundance: few; j_gene: TRBJ2-5; CDR3nt: TGTGCCAGCAGCTTAGGGGGCAGGACCCTCCGGGAGACCCAGTACTTC; CDR3aa: CASSLGGRTLRETQYF
d_gene: TRBD2; v_gene: TRBV20-1; abundance: .; j_gene: TRBJ2-3; CDR3nt: TGCAGTGCTAGAGATCTCCAACTAGCGGGAGACACAGATACGCAGTATTTT; CDR3aa: CSARDLQLAGDTDTQYF
d_gene: .; v_gene: TRBV6-5; abundance: .; j_gene: TRBJ1-3; CDR3nt: TGTGCCAGCAGTTACGATGGCGCCTTGGAGAACACCATATATTTT; CDR3aa: CASSYDGALENTIYF
d_gene: TRBD1; v_gene: TRBV30; abundance: .; j_gene: TRBJ2-5; CDR3nt: TGTGCCTGGGAGACAGGGGGGACGGAGACCCAGTACTTC; CDR3aa: CAWETGGTETQYF
d_gene: TRBD1; v_gene: TRBV6-2/TRBV6-3; abundance: .; j_gene: TRBJ1-4; CDR3nt: TGTGCCAGCAGTATCGGACAGGGGATCGTAGGAAAACTGTTTTTT; CDR3aa: CASSIGQGIVGKLFF
d_gene: TRBD2; v_gene: TRBV19; abundance: .; j_gene: TRBJ2-2; CDR3nt: TGTGCCAGTAGTATTAGCGGGGGGAACACCGGGGAGCTGTTTTTT; CDR3aa: CASSISGGNTGELFF
d_gene: TRBD1; v_gene: TRBV19; abundance: few; j_gene: TRBJ2-5; CDR3nt: TGTGCCAGTAGTGTCCGGGACAGGGGTGGGGAGACCCAGTACTTC; CDR3aa: CASSVRDRGGETQYF
d_gene: .; v_gene: TRBV6-1; abundance: few; j_gene: TRBJ2-3; CDR3nt: TGTGCCAGCAGCCTAAAACCAAGGGATACGCAGTATTTT; CDR3aa: CASSLKPRDTQYF
d_gene: TRBD2; v_gene: TRBV20-1; abundance: .; j_gene: TRBJ2-1; CDR3nt: TGCAGTGCTAGAATGGGGGGGGGAGGCGACTACAATGAGCAGTTCTTC; CDR3aa: CSARMGGGGDYNEQFF
d_gene: .; v_gene: TRBV7-3; abundance: .; j_gene: TRBJ1-1; CDR3nt: TGTGCCAGCAGCGCCACGTCGAGGAGGGACACTGAAGCTTTCTTT; CDR3aa: CASSATSRRDTEAFF
d_gene: .; v_gene: TRBV2; abundance: .; j_gene: TRBJ2-1; CDR3nt: TGTGCCAGCAGTGAAGCGGGCGGCGGTGAGCAGTTCTTC; CDR3aa: CASSEAGGGEQFF
d_gene: .; v_gene: TRBV30; abundance: .; j_gene: TRBJ1-2; CDR3nt: TGTGCCTGGAGTCCCATGGGACGTCCCTATGGCTACACCTTC; CDR3aa: CAWSPMGRPYGYTF